This T cell receptor (beta chain) was observed in a study of shared clonotypes between healthy human individuals. Study-level background: Used for every donor were three CD4 naive, three CD4 memory, two CD8 naive and one CD8 memory plate.

Measured with immunoSEQ multiplex PCR; TCRdb has only the in-frame clones, and not every one. The data hold 750,000 to 1,000,000 clones, with 80% to 95% observed a single time. Positively selected for CCR7, the CD45RO-negative cells used as naive CD8 cells excluded terminally differentiated effector memory CD45RA+ cells. There were no recent acute infections or vaccinations among the donors, who were healthy HIV-negative adults. Of note for this clone: Its antigen is unknown.

Study-level results: About 5% of naive CD4 clonotypes were shared across four donors. Relative to their counterparts shared across all four donors, non-shared clonotypes exhibited diminished generation probabilities.

With 1 base removed from V and 1 base from J, the gap between germline ends came to 9 bases. The V gene's germline CDR1 is SGHKS and CDR2 YYEKEE (reference sequence). This CDR3 comprises 16 residues. This TCR was recovered from a man aged 25-45 years in good health. J is TRBJ2-6 and V is TRBV5-5; D is possibly TRBD2 (6 bases). Sequencing input: naive CD8+ T cells sorted from blood. The CDR3 reads CASSLRGSSGANVLTF. CDR3 DNA sequence: TGTGCCAGCAGCTTGCGGGGGAGTTCTGGGGCCAACGTCCTGACTTTC.